What follows is one T cell receptor beta chain and its context. The antigen is unknown. The germline gene is not matched at one end of the junction; a read error may be the cause. Per the germline V gene, CDR1 is MDHEN and CDR2 is SYDVKM. This CDR3 has 15 residues. The sample comes from a study of blood T cells in healthy people across ages. Study-level findings and limits: With donor CMV status unknown, expanded clonotype changes were possibly confounded.

A sample-barcoded 5' primer and a J-beta primer mix were used in a second PCR of about 7 to 12 cycles. Every individual sample yielded 2.5 million or more paired-end reads (each containing CDR3). From the 5' RACE reads, TCRdb called clonotypes with MiXCR, one entry per CDR3 protein. The profile covers approximately 900,000 distinct CDR3 sequences, with around 29% appearing a single time and roughly a tenth taken by the ten largest. This same sample was also part of a study on T cells of mothers and their children. This second study says: The study sampled three healthy Caucasian mothers and their six children. For related and unrelated pairs alike, thymic selection shapes TCR recombination output similarly.

The chain joins TRBV28 to TRBJ2-5; D remains unclear. The sequence came from a woman aged 40 to 50 in good health. The specimen was blood. The CDR3 sequence: CAGSFPIMIQETQYF. DNA of the CDR3: TGTGCCGGCAGTTTCCCCATCATGATTCAAGAGACCCAGTACTTC.